This T cell receptor beta chain was obtained from a study of identifying expanded T cells in peripheral blood. Study results and limitations: Variance in clone template counts between approximately 2-week samples significantly increased with total template count across all healthy donors.

Comments on this clone: Its specificity is unknown.

The germline gives CDR1 SNHLY, CDR2 FYNNEI. V lost 6 bases and J lost 4; bases outside the gene matches: 5. The CDR3 covers 15 residues. Sequencing used immunoSEQ multiplex PCR; TCRdb keeps in-frame clones, though not all of them. The repertoire holds 100,000 or so clones, with around nine tenths as singletons. V gene TRBV2 combines with J gene TRBJ2-2; 10 bases are a match to TRBD2. Material for sequencing was blood. This receptor was identified in a person between 18 and 75 years old in good health. CDR3 region: CASRVGLASTGELFF. The DNA of the CDR3 is TGTGCCAGCAGAGTGGGACTAGCGTCCACCGGGGAGCTGTTTTTT. The variable domain in full, with the rest retrieved from reference TRBV2 and TRBJ2-2, is EPEVTQTPSHQVTQMGQEVILRCVPISNHLYFYWYRQILGQKVEFLVSFYNNEISEKSEIFDDQFSVERPDGSNFTLKIRSTKLEDSAMYFCASRVGLASTGELFFGEGSRLTVL.